A selection of T cell receptor beta chains follows, all from one sample in a study of cytomegalovirus exposure and HLA in healthy donors. Sequencing was performed with immunoSEQ multiplex PCR; in TCRdb, only in-frame clones are kept and a portion is missing. The sample lists around 130,000 clones; 70% to 90% were seen once. The sample comprised PBMCs. The receptors originated from a boy between 10 and 17 years old in good health and CMV-seronegative. CDR3s include the opening cysteine and the closing phenylalanine or tryptophan. A D gene is named only where the DNA matches it firmly. Expanded clones get a size class; other rows say once, few or many, or leave the size out.

.	few	TRBV5-4	TRBJ1-2	CASSPAEGNYGYTF	TGTGCCAGCAGTCCGGCGGAGGGGAACTATGGCTACACCTTC
TRBD2	.	TRBV6-6	TRBJ2-3	CATTGGAKDTQYF	TGTGCCACCACCGGGGGGGCTAAAGATACGCAGTATTTT
.	.	TRBV7-9	TRBJ1-5	CASSTDYSNQPQHF	TGTGCCAGCAGCACCGACTATAGCAATCAGCCCCAGCATTTT
TRBD1	.	TRBV11-2	TRBJ2-7	CASRNTGGSYEQYF	TGTGCCAGCAGGAACACAGGGGGGTCCTACGAGCAGTACTTC
TRBD1	.	TRBV10-3	TRBJ2-2	CAISERTGSGTGELFF	TGTGCCATCAGTGAGAGGACAGGATCGGGCACCGGGGAGCTGTTTTTT
.	.	TRBV9	TRBJ1-2	CASSVGDEGTYGYTF	TGTGCCAGCAGCGTAGGAGATGAGGGCACCTATGGCTACACCTTC
.	.	TRBV5-8	TRBJ1-3	CASSLIVSGNTIYF	TGTGCCAGCAGCTTGATCGTGAGTGGAAACACCATATATTTT
TRBD1	.	TRBV7-9	TRBJ1-2	CASSFGQVNYGYTF	TGTGCCAGCAGCTTCGGACAGGTTAACTATGGCTACACCTTC
.	.	TRBV30	TRBJ2-3	CAWSSGSTDTQYF	TGTGCCTGGAGTTCAGGAAGCACAGATACGCAGTATTTT
TRBD1	.	TRBV5-4	TRBJ1-2	CASSNNGQGMYGYTF	TGTGCCAGCAGCAATAACGGACAGGGGATGTATGGCTACACCTTC
.	.	TRBV9	TRBJ2-3	CASSVEGRGRTDTQYF	TGTGCCAGCAGCGTAGAGGGCAGGGGAAGGACAGATACGCAGTATTTT
.	once	TRBV13	TRBJ1-1	CASSLIVHLNTEAFF	TGTGCCAGCAGCTTAATCGTACATTTGAACACTGAAGCTTTCTTT
.	.	TRBV19	TRBJ1-2	CASSIDRNYGYTF	TGTGCCAGTAGTATCGACAGGAACTATGGCTACACCTTC
.	.	TRBV7-2	TRBJ2-3	CASSPITGTDTQYF	TGTGCCAGCAGCCCAATTACGGGCACAGATACGCAGTATTTT
.	.	TRBV6-6	TRBJ2-1	CASSSVLRDEQFF	TGTGCCAGCAGTTCCGTCTTGAGGGATGAGCAGTTCTTC
TRBD2	.	TRBV5-4	TRBJ2-3	CASSSQREMETDTQYF	TGTGCCAGCAGCTCCCAGCGGGAGATGGAGACAGATACGCAGTATTTT
.	.	TRBV2	TRBJ1-4	CASSELVGSGREKLFF	TGTGCCAGCAGTGAACTTGTTGGCTCAGGGCGTGAAAAACTGTTTTTT
.	.	TRBV29-1	TRBJ2-7	CSVQLASSYEQYF	TGCAGCGTCCAATTAGCTTCCTCCTACGAGCAGTACTTC
TRBD2	once	TRBV5-6	TRBJ2-2	CASSARAGAGTGELFF	TGTGCCAGCAGCGCTCGAGCGGGGGCCGGGACCGGGGAGCTGTTTTTT
.	.	TRBV7-9	TRBJ1-6	CASSLTSGTGGSPLHF	TGTGCCAGCAGCTTAACTTCCGGGACTGGTGGTTCACCCCTCCACTTT
TRBD1	.	TRBV2	TRBJ2-7	CASSRTGLTYEQYF	TGTGCCAGCAGTCGGACAGGGCTCACCTACGAGCAGTACTTC
TRBD1	.	TRBV6-5	TRBJ2-7	CASSIGQGGIEQYF	TGTGCCAGCAGTATAGGACAGGGTGGTATAGAGCAGTACTTC
TRBD1	.	TRBV7-2	TRBJ1-3	CASSLVSGQGNTIYF	TGTGCCAGCAGCTTAGTCTCGGGACAGGGAAACACCATATATTTT
.	few	TRBV7-9	TRBJ1-1	CSSSLDLGGTEAFF	TGTTCCAGCAGCTTAGATCTGGGAGGCACTGAAGCTTTCTTT
.	.	TRBV19	TRBJ2-1	CASTRLGAGNEQFF	TGTGCCAGTACCAGACTGGGGGCTGGGAATGAGCAGTTCTTC
.	once	TRBV12-5	TRBJ1-2	CASGLLQARGYTF	TGTGCTAGTGGTTTGCTCCAGGCTCGGGGCTACACCTTC
.	.	TRBV20-1	TRBJ1-1	CSAPGAEAFF	TGCAGTGCTCCGGGGGCTGAAGCTTTCTTT
.	.	TRBV7-8	TRBJ1-1	CASSLGAVNTEAFF	TGTGCCAGCAGCTTAGGGGCAGTGAACACTGAAGCTTTCTTT
TRBD1	.	TRBV5-1	TRBJ1-1	CASSWGQGNTEAFF	TGCGCCAGCAGCTGGGGACAGGGAAACACTGAAGCTTTCTTT
TRBD2	.	TRBV4-2	TRBJ2-5	CASSPASPLAGNQETQYF	TGTGCCAGCAGCCCAGCCAGCCCTTTAGCGGGAAACCAAGAGACCCAGTACTTC
TRBD1	.	TRBV6-1	TRBJ2-1	CASSEDRTQFF	TGTGCCAGCAGTGAGGACAGGACGCAGTTCTTC
.	.	TRBV4-3	TRBJ1-1	CASSANDRRNTEAFF	TGCGCCAGCAGCGCCAATGACAGGCGGAACACTGAAGCTTTCTTT
.	.	TRBV4-3	TRBJ1-3	CASSQARLGNTIYF	TGCGCCAGCAGCCAAGCCCGACTTGGAAACACCATATATTTT
TRBD1	.	TRBV4-3	TRBJ2-5	CASSPGTGEETQYF	TGCGCCAGCAGCCCCGGGACAGGGGAAGAGACCCAGTACTTC
TRBD2	.	TRBV15	TRBJ2-1	CATSSTGTSGREADNEQFF	TGTGCCACCAGCAGTACCGGGACTAGCGGGAGGGAGGCTGACAATGAGCAGTTCTTC
TRBD1	.	TRBV25-1	TRBJ1-2	CASSESDRGYGYTF	TGTGCCAGCAGTGAATCGGACAGGGGCTATGGCTACACCTTC
TRBD2	.	TRBV4-3	TRBJ2-3	CASSQEGGLAGPDTQYF	TGCGCCAGCAGCCAAGAGGGGGGGCTAGCGGGGCCGGATACGCAGTATTTT
.	.	TRBV6-1	TRBJ1-6	CASVIGGGNSPLHF	TGTGCCAGCGTGATAGGGGGAGGGAATTCACCCCTCCACTTT
TRBD2	.	TRBV5-1	TRBJ2-7	CASSGGLAGEWEQYF	TGCGCCAGCAGCGGGGGACTAGCGGGAGAATGGGAGCAGTACTTC
.	.	TRBV7-2	TRBJ2-2	CASSLYSSGELFF	TGTGCCAGCAGCTTATACAGCTCCGGGGAGCTGTTTTTT
.	.	TRBV9	TRBJ2-1	CASTRDTTYNEQFF	TGTGCCAGCACCCGCGACACAACTTACAATGAGCAGTTCTTC
.	.	TRBV7-9	TRBJ2-7	CASSPGTSREQYF	TGTGCCAGCAGCCCTGGGACTTCCCGAGAGCAGTACTTC
.	.	TRBV15	TRBJ2-2	CATGLRGGELFF	TGTGCCACCGGACTACGGGGCGGGGAGCTGTTTTTT
.	few	TRBV2	TRBJ2-7	CASQGYEQYF	TGTGCCAGTCAGGGCTACGAGCAGTACTTC
.	.	TRBV15	TRBJ2-7	CATSRDPDRGEQYF	TGTGCCACCAGCAGAGATCCGGATAGGGGCGAGCAGTACTTC
TRBD1	.	TRBV19	TRBJ1-5	CASSIRQGDNQPQHF	TGTGCCAGTAGTATTCGACAGGGGGACAATCAGCCCCAGCATTTT
.	few	TRBV9	TRBJ2-6	CASSVFSGANVLTF	TGTGCCAGCAGCGTCTTCTCTGGGGCCAACGTCCTGACTTTC
TRBD1	.	TRBV5-3	TRBJ1-1	CARSRDRVGEAFF	TGTGCCAGAAGCCGAGACAGGGTCGGTGAAGCTTTCTTT
.	.	TRBV5-1	TRBJ2-7	CASSFGTPSYEQYF	TGCGCCAGCAGCTTCGGGACACCCTCCTACGAGCAGTACTTC
TRBD1	.	TRBV6-1	TRBJ2-5	CASSVGQGRGETQYF	TGTGCCAGCAGTGTGGGACAGGGAAGGGGAGAGACCCAGTACTTC